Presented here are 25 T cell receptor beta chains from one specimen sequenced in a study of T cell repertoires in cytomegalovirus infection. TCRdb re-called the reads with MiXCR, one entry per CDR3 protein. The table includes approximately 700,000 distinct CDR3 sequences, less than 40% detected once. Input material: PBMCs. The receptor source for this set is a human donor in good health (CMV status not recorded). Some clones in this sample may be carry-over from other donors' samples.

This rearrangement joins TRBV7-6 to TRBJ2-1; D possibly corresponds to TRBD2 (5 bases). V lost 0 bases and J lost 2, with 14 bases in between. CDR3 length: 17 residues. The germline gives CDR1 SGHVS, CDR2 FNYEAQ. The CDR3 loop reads CASSLAGEYSAYNEQFF. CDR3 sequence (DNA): TGTGCCAGCAGCTTAGCGGGAGAATATTCTGCCTACAATGAGCAGTTCTTC.

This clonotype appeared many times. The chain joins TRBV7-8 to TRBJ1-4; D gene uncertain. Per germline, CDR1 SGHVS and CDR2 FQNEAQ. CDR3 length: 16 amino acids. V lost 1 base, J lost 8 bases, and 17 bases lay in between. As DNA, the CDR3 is TGTGCCAGCAGCTTAGTATCCCGAGGTTTGGGCGAAAAACTGTTTTTT. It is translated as CASSLVSRGLGEKLFF.

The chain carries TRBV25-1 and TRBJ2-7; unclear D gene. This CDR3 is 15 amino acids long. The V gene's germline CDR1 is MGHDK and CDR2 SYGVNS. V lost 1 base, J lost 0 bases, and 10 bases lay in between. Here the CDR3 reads CASSESRPLSYEQYF. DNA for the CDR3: TGTGCCAGCAGTGAATCCCGACCGCTCTCCTACGAGCAGTACTTC.

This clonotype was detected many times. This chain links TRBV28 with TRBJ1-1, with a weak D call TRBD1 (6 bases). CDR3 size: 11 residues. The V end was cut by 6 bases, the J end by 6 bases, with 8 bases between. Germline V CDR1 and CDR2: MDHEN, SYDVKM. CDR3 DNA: TGTGCCAGCAGGACAGGCCCTGAAGCTTTCTTT. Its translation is CASRTGPEAFF.

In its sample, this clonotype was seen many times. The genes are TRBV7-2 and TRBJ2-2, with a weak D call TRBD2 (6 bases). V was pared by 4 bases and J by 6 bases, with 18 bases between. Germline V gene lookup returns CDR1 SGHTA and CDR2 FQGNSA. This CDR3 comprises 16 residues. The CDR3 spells CASSSSSVRKAGELFF. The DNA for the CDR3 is TGTGCCAGCAGCTCCTCTAGCGTCAGGAAGGCCGGGGAGCTGTTTTTT.

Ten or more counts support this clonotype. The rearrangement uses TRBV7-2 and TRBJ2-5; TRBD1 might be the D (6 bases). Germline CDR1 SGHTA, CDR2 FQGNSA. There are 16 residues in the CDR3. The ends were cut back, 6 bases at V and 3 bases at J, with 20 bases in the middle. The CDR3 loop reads CASRRQGIMGKETQYF. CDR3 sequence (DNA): TGTGCCAGCAGGAGGCAGGGGATTATGGGCAAAGAGACCCAGTACTTC.

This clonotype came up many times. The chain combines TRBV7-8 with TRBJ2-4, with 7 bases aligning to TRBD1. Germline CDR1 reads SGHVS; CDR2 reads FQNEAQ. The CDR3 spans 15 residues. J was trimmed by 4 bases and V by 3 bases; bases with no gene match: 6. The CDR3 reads CASSFGQERKNIQYF. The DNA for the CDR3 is TGTGCCAGCAGCTTTGGACAGGAACGAAAAAACATTCAGTACTTC.

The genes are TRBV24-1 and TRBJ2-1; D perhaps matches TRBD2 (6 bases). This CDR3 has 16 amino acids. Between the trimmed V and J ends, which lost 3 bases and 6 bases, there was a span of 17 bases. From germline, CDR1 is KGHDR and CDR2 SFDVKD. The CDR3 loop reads CATSDGGAARANEQFF. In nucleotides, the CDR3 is TGTGCCACCAGTGATGGAGGGGCGGCAAGAGCCAATGAGCAGTTCTTC.

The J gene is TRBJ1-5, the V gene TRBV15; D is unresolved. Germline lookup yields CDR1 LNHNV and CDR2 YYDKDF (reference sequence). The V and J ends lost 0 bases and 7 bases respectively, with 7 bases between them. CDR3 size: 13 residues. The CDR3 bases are TGTGCCACCAGCAGAGAGGGTCGCCAGCCCCAGCATTTT. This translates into CATSREGRQPQHF.

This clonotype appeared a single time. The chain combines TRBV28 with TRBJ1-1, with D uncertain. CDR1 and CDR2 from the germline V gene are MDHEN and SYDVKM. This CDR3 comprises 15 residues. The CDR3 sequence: CAVSALTSRDTEAFF. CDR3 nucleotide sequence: TGTGCGGTGAGCGCGTTGACTTCGCGGGACACTGAAGCTTTCTTT.

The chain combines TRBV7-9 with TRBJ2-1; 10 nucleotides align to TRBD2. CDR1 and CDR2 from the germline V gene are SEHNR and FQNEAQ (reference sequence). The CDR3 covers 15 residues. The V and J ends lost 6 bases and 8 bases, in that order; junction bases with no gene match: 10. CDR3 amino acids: CASRSGRALRDEQFF. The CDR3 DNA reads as TGTGCCAGCAGGAGCGGGAGGGCCCTCCGCGATGAGCAGTTCTTC. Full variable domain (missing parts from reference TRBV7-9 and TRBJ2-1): DTGVSQNPRHKITKRGQNVTFRCDPISEHNRLYWYRQTLGQGPEFLTYFQNEAQLEKSRLLSDRFSAERPKGSFSTLEIQRTEQGDSAMYLCASRSGRALRDEQFFGPGTRLTVL.

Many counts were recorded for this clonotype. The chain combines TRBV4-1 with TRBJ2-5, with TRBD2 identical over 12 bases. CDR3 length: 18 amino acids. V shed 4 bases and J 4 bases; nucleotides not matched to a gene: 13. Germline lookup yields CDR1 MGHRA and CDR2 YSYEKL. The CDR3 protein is CASSRELAGGPLGETQYF. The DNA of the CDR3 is TGCGCCAGCAGCCGAGAACTAGCGGGGGGCCCTTTGGGAGAGACCCAGTACTTC.

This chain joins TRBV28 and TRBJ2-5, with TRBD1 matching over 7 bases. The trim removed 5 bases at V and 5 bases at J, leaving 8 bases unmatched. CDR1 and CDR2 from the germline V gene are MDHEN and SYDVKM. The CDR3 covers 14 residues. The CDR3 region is CASSTRGRLETQYF. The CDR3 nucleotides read TGTGCCAGCAGTACTAGGGGGCGATTGGAGACCCAGTACTTC.

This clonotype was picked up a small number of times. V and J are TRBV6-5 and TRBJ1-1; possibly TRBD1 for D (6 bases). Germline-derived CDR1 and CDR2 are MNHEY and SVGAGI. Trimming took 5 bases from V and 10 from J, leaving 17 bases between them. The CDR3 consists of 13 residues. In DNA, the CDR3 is TGTGCCAGCAGTCACGAGGGCAGGGGCGTAGCTTTCTTT. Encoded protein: CASSHEGRGVAFF.

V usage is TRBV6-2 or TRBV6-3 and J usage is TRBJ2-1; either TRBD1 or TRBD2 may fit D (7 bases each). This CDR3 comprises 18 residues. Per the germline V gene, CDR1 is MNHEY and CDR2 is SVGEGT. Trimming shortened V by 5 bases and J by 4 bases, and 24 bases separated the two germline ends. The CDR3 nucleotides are TGTGCCAGCAGTCGTAAAACTTCAGGGGGGGAAGGGTACAATGAGCAGTTCTTC. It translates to CASSRKTSGGEGYNEQFF.

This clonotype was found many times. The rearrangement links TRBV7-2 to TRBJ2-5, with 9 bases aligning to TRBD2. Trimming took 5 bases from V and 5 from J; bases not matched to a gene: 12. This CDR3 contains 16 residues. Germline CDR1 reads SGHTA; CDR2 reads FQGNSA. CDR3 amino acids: CASSPLHAGGTETQYF. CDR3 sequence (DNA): TGTGCCAGCAGCCCACTTCATGCGGGAGGGACTGAGACCCAGTACTTC.

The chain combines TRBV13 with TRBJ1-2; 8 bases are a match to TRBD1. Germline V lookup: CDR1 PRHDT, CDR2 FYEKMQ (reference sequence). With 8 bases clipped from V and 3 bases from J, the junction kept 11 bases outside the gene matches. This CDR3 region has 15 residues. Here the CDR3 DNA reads TGTGCCAGCCCAGGAGGGACAGGACCACACTATGGCTACACCTTC. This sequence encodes CASPGGTGPHYGYTF.

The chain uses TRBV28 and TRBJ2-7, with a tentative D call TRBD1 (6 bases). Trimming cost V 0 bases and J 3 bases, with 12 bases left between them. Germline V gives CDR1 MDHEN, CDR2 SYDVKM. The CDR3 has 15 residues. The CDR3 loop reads CASSLWQGHGYEQYF. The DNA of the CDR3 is TGTGCCAGCAGTTTATGGCAGGGACATGGCTACGAGCAGTACTTC.

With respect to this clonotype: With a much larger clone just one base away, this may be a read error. This CDR3 reads CASSYRGDTEDFF. The CDR3 nucleotides are TGTGCCAGCAGCTACCGGGGGGACACTGAAGATTTCTTT. The V call is TRBV7-3, the J call TRBJ1-1; a possible D gene is TRBD1 (6 bases). CDR1 is SGHTA and CDR2 is FQGTGA in the germline V gene. This CDR3 region has 13 residues.

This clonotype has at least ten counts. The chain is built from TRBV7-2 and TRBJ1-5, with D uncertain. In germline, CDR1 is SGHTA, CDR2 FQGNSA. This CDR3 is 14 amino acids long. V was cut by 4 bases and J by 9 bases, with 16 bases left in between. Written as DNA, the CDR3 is TGTGCCAGCAGCTCAGGACGGGAGCCTGGGCCCCAGCATTTT. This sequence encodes CASSSGREPGPQHF.

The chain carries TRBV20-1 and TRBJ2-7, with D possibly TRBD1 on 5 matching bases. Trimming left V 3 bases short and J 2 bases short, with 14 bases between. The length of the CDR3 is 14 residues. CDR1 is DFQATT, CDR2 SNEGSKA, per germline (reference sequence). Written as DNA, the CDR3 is TGCAGTGCTAGCCTTGGCGCAGGGACCTACGAGCAGTACTTC. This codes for CSASLGAGTYEQYF.

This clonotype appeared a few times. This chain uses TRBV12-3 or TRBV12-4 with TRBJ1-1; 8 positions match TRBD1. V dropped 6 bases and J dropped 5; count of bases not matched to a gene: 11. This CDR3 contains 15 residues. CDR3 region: CASRPRTGISTEAFF. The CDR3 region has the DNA TGTGCCAGCAGGCCAAGGACAGGGATCTCGACTGAAGCTTTCTTT.

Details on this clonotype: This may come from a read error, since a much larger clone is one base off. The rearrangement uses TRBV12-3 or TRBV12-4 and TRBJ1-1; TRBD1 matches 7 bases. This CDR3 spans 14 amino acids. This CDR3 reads CAGSSTGLPTEAFF. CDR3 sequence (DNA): TGTGCCGGCAGTTCGACAGGGCTCCCCACTGAAGCTTTCTTT.

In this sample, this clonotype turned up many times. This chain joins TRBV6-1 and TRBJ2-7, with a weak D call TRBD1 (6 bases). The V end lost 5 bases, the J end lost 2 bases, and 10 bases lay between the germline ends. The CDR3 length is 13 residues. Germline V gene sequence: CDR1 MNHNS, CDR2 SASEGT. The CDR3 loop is CASSPGQTYEQYF. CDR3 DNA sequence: TGTGCCAGCAGTCCCGGACAGACCTACGAGCAGTACTTC.

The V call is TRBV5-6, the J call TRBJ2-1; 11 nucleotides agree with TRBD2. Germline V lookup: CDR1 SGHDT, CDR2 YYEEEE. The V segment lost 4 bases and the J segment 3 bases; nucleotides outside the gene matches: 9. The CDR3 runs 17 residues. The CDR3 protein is CASSGGTSGFHYNEQFF. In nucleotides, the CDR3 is TGTGCCAGCAGCGGGGGGACTAGCGGTTTCCACTACAATGAGCAGTTCTTC.